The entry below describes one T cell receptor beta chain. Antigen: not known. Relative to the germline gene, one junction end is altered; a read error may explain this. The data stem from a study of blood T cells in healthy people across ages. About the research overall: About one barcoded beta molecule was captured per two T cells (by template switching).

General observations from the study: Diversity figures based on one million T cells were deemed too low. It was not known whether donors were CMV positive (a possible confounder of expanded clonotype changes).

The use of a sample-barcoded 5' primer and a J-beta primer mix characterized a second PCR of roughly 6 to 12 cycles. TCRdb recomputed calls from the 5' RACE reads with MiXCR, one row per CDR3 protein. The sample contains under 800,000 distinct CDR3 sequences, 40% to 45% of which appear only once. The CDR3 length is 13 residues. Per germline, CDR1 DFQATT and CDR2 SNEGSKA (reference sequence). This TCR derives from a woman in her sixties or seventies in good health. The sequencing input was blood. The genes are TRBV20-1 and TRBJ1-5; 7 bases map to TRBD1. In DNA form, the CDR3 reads TGCAGTGTTAGAGACAGGGACAATCAGCCCCAGCATTTT. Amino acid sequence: CSVRDRDNQPQHF.